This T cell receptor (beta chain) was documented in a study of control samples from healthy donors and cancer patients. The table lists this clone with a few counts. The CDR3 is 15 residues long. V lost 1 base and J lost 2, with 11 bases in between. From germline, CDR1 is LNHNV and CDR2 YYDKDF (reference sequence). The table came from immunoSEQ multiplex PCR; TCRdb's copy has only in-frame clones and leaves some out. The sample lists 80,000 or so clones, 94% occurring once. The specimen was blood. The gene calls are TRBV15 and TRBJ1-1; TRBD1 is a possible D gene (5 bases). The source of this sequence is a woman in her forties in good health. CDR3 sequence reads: CATSRGQLPNTEAFF. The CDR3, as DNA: TGTGCCACCAGCAGAGGACAGCTTCCTAACACTGAAGCTTTCTTT. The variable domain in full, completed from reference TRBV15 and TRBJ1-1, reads DAMVIQNPRYQVTQFGKPVTLSCSQTLNHNVMYWYQQKSSQAPKLLFHYYDKDFNNEADTPDNFQSRRPNTSFCFLDIRSPGLGDTAMYLCATSRGQLPNTEAFFGQGTRLTVV.